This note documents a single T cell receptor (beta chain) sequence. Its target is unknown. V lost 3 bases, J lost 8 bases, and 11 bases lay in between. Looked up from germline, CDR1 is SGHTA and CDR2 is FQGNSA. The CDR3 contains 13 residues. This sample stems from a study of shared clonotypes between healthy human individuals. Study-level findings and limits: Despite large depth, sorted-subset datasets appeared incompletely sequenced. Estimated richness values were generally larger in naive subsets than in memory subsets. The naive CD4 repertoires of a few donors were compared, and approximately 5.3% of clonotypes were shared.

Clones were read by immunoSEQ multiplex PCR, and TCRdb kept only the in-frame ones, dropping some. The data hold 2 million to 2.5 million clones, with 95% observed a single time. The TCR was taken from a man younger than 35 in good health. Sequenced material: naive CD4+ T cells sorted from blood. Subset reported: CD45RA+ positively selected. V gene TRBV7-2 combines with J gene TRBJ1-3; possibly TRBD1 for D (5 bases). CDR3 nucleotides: TGTGCCAGCAGCTTCGGACACATAGACACCATATATTTT. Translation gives CASSFGHIDTIYF.